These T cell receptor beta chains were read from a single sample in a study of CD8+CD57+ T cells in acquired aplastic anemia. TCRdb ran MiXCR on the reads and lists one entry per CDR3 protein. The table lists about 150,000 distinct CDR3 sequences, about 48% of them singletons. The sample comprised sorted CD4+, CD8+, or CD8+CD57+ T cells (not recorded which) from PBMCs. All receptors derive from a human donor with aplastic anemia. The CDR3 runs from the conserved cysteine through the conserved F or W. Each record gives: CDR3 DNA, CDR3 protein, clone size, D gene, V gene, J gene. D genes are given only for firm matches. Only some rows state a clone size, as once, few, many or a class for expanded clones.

TGTGCCAGTAGTGAGGGACAGCGGGGGTACGAGCAGTACTTC	CASSEGQRGYEQYF	many	-	TRBV19	TRBJ2-7
TGTGCCAGCAGTCGGACTAGCGGGGGCCCCTGGGGTGAGCAGTTCTTC	CASSRTSGGPWGEQFF	-	TRBD2	TRBV6-1	TRBJ2-1
TGTGCCACGGGACTAGCGGGGGTAGATACGCAGTATTTT	CATGLAGVDTQYF	once	TRBD2	TRBV24-1	TRBJ2-3
TGCGCCAGCAGTGAGTCAGGGGCAGTCTACGTTGGGCAGTACTTC	CASSESGAVYVGQYF	-	-	TRBV10-2	TRBJ2-7
TGCAGTGCTAGAGACTGGGTCGGGGACCACGAGCAGTACTTC	CSARDWVGDHEQYF	many	-	TRBV20-1	TRBJ2-7
TGTGCCAGCAGTTTCTTAGGGGGCTATCGGGAGACCCAGTACTTC	CASSFLGGYRETQYF	few	TRBD1	TRBV27	TRBJ2-5
TGCAGTGCCAGATGGGGGGCTGAAGCTTTCTTT	CSARWGAEAFF	many	-	TRBV20-1	TRBJ1-1
TGTGCCAGCAGCGTATCACAGGGGCAAGAGACCCAGTACTTC	CASSVSQGQETQYF	-	TRBD1	TRBV9	TRBJ2-5
TGTGCCAGCAGCGCAGCCGGGGAGCTGTTTTTT	CASSAAGELFF	-	-	TRBV9	TRBJ2-2
TGTGCTAGAGATCAGCCAGGGGCCTACGAGCAGTACTTC	CARDQPGAYEQYF	-	-	TRBV13	TRBJ2-7
TGTGCCAGCAGCCAGGACCGCACGAACACTGAAGCTTTCTTT	CASSQDRTNTEAFF	many	-	TRBV9	TRBJ1-1
TGTGCCAGCAGTGAATATGGGGGGTATGAACAAGAGACCCAGTACTTC	CASSEYGGYEQETQYF	-	-	TRBV25-1	TRBJ2-5
TGTGCCAGCAGTTTAGCAGGGGTGAAGTACAATGAGCAGTTCTTC	CASSLAGVKYNEQFF	many	-	TRBV12-3/TRBV12-4	TRBJ2-1
TGTGCCAGCAGTGAAGGCCCGAGGGAGAATCAGCCCCAGCATTTT	CASSEGPRENQPQHF	-	-	TRBV6-1	TRBJ1-5
TGTGCCAGCAGTTCTCTACCGGGACAGGGGGCCACTGAAGCTTTCTTT	CASSSLPGQGATEAFF	-	TRBD1	TRBV6-5	TRBJ1-1
TGTGCCAGCAGTCGACAGGGGTTGTACGAGCAGTACTTC	CASSRQGLYEQYF	-	TRBD1	TRBV7-6	TRBJ2-7
TGTGCCAGCAGCCCCGGACAGACCTCCCAAGAGACCCAGTACTTC	CASSPGQTSQETQYF	-	-	TRBV5-4	TRBJ2-5
TGTGCCATCAGTGACAGAGGGACTAGCGGGGCCTACGAGCAGTACTTC	CAISDRGTSGAYEQYF	many	TRBD2	TRBV10-3	TRBJ2-7